Sequencing of this TCR beta chain was carried out in a study of beta chain features in type 1 diabetes. The trim removed 11 bases at V and 3 bases at J, leaving 10 bases unmatched. This CDR3 is built from 14 residues. Germline V gene sequence: CDR1 MNHEY, CDR2 SVGAGI. Staining for CD45RO/CCR7/CD25/CD127/CD95/CD27 allowed sorting of CD4+ naive, central memory, regulatory and stem cell-like memory cells. Findings and limits, study-wide: Shorter templates may be favored by PCR, equally so in patients and controls. Type 1 diabetes patients had TCRB CDR3s that were shorter (moderately but significantly so) in all four CD4+ subsets.

A note on this clone: The antigen remains undetermined.

Expressed TCRB transcripts were sequenced after all isolated RNA was converted to cDNA. Generated by immunoSEQ multiplex PCR, the TCRdb table keeps only in-frame clones and is missing some. The table lists more than 100,000 clones, roughly 15% of them singletons. The J gene is TRBJ2-3, the V gene TRBV6-5, with 8 bases aligning to TRBD1. This receptor was taken from a man aged 30 to 39 with type 1 diabetes. Material for sequencing was central memory CD4+ T cells from blood. CDR3 sequence reads: CASSEQGETDTQYF. In nucleotides, the CDR3 is TGTGCCTCCTCGGAACAGGGGGAAACAGATACGCAGTATTTT.